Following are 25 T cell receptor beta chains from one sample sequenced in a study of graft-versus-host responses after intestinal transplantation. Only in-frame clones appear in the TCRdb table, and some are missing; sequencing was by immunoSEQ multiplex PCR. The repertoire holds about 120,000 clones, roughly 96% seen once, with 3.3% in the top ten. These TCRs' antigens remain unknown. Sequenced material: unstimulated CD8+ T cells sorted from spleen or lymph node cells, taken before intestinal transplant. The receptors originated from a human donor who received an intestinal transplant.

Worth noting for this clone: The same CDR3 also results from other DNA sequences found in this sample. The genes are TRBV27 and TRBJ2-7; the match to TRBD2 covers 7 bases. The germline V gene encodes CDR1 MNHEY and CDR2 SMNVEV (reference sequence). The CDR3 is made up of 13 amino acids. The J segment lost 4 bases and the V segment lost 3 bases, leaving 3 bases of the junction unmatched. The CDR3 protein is CASSLGGSYEQYF. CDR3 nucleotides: TGTGCCAGCAGTTTGGGCGGGAGTTACGAGCAGTACTTC.

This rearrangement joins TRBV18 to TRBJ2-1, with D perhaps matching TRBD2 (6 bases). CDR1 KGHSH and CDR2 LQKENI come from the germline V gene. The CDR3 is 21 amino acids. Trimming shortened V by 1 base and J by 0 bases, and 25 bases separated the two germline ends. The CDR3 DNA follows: TGTGCCAGCTCACCACGATTATGGAGAACTAGCTGGGTGAGCTCCTACAATGAGCAGTTCTTC. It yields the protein CASSPRLWRTSWVSSYNEQFF.

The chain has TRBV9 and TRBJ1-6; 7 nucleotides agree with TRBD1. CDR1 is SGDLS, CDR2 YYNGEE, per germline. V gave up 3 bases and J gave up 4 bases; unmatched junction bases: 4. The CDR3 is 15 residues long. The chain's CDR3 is CASSATGVYNSPLHF. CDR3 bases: TGTGCCAGCAGCGCTACAGGGGTGTATAATTCACCCCTCCACTTT.

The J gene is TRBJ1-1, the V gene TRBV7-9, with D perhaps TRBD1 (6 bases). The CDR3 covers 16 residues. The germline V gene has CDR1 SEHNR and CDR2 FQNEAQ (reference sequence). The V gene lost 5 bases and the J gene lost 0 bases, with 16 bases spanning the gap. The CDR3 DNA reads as TGTGCCAGCAGCCCTTTGGACAGTGAGATGAACACTGAAGCTTTCTTT. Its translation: CASSPLDSEMNTEAFF.

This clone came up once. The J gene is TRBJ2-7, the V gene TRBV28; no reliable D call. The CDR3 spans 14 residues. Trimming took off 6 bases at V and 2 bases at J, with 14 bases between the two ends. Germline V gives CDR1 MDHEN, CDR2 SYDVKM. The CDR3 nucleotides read TGTGCCAGCAGAACCCTAGGCAATACCTACGAGCAGTACTTC. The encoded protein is CASRTLGNTYEQYF.

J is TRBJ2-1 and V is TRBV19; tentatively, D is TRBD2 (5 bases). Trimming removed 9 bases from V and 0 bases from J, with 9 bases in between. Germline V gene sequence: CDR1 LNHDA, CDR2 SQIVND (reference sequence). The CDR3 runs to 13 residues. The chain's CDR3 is CASGKSSYNEQFF. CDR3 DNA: TGTGCCAGCGGGAAGAGCTCCTACAATGAGCAGTTCTTC. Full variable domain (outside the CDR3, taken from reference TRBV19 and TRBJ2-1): DGGITQSPKYLFRKEGQNVTLSCEQNLNHDAMYWYRQDPGQGLRLIYYSQIVNDFQKGDIAEGYSVSREKKESFPLTVTSAQKNPTAFYLCASGKSSYNEQFFGPGTRLTVL.

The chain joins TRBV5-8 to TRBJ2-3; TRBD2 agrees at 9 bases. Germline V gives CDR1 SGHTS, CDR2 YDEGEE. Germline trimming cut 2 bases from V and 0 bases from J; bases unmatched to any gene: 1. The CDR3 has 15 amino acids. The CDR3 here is CASSLGLASTDTQYF. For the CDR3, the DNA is TGTGCCAGCAGCTTAGGACTAGCGAGCACAGATACGCAGTATTTT. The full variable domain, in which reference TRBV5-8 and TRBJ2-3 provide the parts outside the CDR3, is EAGVTQSPTHLIKTRGQQATLRCSPISGHTSVYWYQQALGLGLQFLLWYDEGEERNRGNFPPRFSGRQFPNYSSELNVNALELEDSALYLCASSLGLASTDTQYFGPGTRLTVL.

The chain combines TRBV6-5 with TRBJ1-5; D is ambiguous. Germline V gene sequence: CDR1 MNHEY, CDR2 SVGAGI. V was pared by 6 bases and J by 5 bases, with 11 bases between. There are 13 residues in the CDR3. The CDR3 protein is CASSRGPHQPQHF. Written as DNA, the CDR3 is TGTGCCAGCAGCCGAGGGCCTCATCAGCCCCAGCATTTT.

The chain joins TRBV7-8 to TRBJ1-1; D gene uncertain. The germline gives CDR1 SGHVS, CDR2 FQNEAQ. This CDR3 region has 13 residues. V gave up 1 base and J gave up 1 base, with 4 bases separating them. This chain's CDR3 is CASSLDRNTEAFF. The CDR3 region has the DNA TGTGCCAGCAGCTTAGACAGGAACACTGAAGCTTTCTTT.

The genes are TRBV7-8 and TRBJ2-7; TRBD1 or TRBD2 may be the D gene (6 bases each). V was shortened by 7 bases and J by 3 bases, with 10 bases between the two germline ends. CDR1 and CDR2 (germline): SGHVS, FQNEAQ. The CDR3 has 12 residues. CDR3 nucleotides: TGTGCCAGCACGGGGGCTTTCTACGAGCAGTACTTC. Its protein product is CASTGAFYEQYF.

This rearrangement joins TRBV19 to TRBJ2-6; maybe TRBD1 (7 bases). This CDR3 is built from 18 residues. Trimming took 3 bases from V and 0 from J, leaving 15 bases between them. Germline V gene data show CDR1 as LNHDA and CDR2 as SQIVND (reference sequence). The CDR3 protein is CASSIRGASLSGANVLTF. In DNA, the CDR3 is TGTGCCAGTAGTATCAGGGGGGCGAGCCTCTCTGGGGCCAACGTCCTGACTTTC.

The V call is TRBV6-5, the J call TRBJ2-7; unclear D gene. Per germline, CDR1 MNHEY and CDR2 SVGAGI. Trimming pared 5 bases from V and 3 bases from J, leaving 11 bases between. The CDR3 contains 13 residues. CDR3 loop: CASSGRQNYEQYF. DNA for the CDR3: TGTGCCAGCAGTGGAAGGCAGAACTACGAGCAGTACTTC.

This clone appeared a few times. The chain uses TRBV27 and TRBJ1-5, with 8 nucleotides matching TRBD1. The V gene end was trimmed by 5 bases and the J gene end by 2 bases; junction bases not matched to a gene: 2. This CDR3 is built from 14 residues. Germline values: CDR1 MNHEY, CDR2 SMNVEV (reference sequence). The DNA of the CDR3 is TGTGCCAGCAGTCCGACAGGGGGCAATCAGCCCCAGCATTTT. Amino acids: CASSPTGGNQPQHF.

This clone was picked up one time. DNA for the CDR3: TGTGCCAGCAGTTACATGGCTAATAGCAATCAGCCCCAGCATTTT. Protein product: CASSYMANSNQPQHF. The rearrangement uses TRBV6-5 and TRBJ1-5; D is uncertain. V lost 2 bases and J 0 bases, leaving 8 bases between the germline ends. The CDR3 contains 15 residues. Germline V gene lookup returns CDR1 MNHEY and CDR2 SVGAGI.

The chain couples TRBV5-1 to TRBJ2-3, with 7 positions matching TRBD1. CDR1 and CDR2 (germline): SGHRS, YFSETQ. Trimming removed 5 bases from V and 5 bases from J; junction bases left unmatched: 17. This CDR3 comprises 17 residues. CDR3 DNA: TGCGCCAGCAGTCCGCCTCCATTGGGCTACAGGGGAGATACGCAGTATTTT. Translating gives CASSPPPLGYRGDTQYF.

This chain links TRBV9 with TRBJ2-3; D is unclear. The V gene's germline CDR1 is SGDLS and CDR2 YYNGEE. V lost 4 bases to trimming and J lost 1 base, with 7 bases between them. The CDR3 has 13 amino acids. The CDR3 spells CASSPPRTDTQYF. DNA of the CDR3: TGTGCCAGCAGCCCCCCCCGCACAGATACGCAGTATTTT.

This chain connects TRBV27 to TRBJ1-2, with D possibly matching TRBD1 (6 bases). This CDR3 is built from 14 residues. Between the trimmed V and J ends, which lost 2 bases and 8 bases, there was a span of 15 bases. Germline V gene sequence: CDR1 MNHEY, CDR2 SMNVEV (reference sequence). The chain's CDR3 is CASSLKGEVRGYTF. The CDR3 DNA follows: TGTGCCAGCAGTTTAAAGGGGGAAGTGAGAGGCTACACCTTC.

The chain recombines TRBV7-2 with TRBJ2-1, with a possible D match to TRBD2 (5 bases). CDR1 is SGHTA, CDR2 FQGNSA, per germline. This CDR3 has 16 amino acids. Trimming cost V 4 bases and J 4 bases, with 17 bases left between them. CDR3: CASSSYDYKSYNEQFF. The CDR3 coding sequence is TGTGCCAGCAGCTCCTATGACTATAAAAGTTACAATGAGCAGTTCTTC.

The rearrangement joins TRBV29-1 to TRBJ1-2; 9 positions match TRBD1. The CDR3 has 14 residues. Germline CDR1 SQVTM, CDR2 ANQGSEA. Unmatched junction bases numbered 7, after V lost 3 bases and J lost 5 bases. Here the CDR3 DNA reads TGCAGCGTTGACGGGACAGGGTTTGGGTATGGCTACACCTTC. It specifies CSVDGTGFGYGYTF.

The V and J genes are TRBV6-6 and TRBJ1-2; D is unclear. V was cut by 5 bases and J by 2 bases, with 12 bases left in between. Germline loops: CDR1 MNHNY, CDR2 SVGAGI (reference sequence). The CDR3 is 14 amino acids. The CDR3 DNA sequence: TGTGCCAGCAGTCCTCTAAGCGGGAACTATGGCTACACCTTC. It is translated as CASSPLSGNYGYTF.

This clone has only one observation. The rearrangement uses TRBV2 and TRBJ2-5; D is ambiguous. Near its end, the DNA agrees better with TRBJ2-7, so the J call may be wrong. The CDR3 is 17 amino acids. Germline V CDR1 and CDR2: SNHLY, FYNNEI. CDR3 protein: CASRAQVFPVLSYEQYF. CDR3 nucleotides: TGTGCCAGCAGGGCCCAGGTTTTCCCAGTGCTCTCCTACGAGCAGTACTTC.

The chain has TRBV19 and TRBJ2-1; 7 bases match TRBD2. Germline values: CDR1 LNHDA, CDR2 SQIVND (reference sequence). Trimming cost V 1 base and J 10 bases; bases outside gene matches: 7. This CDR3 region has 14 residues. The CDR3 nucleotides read TGTGCCAGTAGTATAGGAGGAGCGGGGTTCGAGCAGTTCTTC. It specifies CASSIGGAGFEQFF.

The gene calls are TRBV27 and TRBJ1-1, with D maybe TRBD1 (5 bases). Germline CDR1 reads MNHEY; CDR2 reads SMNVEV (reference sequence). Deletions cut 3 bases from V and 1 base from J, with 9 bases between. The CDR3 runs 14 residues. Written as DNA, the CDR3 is TGTGCCAGCAGTTTGGCCGGGGCGAACACTGAAGCTTTCTTT. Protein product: CASSLAGANTEAFF.

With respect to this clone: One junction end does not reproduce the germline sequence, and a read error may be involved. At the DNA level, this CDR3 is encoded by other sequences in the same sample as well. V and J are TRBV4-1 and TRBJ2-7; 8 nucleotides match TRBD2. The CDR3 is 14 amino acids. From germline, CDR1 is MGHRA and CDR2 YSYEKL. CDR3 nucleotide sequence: TGTGCCAGCAGCCAAACTAGCGGCTCCTACGAGCAGTACTTC. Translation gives CASSQTSGSYEQYF.

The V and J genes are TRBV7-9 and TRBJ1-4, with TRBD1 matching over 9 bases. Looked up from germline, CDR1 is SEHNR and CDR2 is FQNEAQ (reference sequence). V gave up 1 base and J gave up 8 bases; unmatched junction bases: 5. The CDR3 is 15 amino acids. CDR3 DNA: TGTGCCAGCAGCTTAGTACAGGGGGCAGGGGAAAAACTGTTTTTT. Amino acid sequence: CASSLVQGAGEKLFF.